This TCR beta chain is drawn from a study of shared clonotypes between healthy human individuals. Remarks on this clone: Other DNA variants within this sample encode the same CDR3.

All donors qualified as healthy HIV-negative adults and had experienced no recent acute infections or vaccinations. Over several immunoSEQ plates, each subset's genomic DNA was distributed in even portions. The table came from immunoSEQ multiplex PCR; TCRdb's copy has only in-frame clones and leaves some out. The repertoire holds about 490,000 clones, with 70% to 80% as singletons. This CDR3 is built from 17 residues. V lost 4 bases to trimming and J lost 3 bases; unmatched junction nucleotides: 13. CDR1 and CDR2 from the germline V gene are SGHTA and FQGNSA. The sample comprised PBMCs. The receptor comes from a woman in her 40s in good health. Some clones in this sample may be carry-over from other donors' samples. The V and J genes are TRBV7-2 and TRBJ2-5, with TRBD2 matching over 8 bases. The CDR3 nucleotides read TGTGCCAGCAGCTCTAGCGGCACGGGAGGGCTGGAAGAGACCCAGTACTTC. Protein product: CASSSSGTGGLEETQYF.